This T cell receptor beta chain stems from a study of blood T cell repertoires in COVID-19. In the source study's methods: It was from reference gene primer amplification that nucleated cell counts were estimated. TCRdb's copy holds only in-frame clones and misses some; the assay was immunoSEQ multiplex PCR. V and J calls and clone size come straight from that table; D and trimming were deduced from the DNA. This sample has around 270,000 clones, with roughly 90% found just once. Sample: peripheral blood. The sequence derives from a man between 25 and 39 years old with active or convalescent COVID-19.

CDR3 bases: TGTGCCAGCAGTCGGGACAGGATTTACAATGAGCAGTTCTTC. It encodes CASSRDRIYNEQFF. The V gene is TRBV6-5, the J gene TRBJ2-1; TRBD1 agrees at 8 bases. This CDR3 region has 14 residues. The trim removed 5 bases at V and 4 bases at J, leaving 4 bases unmatched. From germline, CDR1 is MNHEY and CDR2 SVGAGI.